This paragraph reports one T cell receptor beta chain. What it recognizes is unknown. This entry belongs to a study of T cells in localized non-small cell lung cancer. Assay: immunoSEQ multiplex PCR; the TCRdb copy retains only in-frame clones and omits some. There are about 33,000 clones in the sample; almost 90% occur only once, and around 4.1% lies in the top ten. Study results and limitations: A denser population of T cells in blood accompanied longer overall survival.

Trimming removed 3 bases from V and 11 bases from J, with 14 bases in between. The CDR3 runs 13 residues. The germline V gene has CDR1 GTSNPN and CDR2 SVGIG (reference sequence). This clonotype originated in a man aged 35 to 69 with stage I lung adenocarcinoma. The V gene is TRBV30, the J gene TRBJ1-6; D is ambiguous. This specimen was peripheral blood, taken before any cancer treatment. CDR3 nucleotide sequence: TGTGCCTGGAGGCCCGGAGGTTTGACACCCCTCCACTTT. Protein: CAWRPGGLTPLHF. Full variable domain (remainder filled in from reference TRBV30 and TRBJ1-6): SQTIHQWPATLVQPVGSPLSLECTVEGTSNPNLYWYRQAAGRGLQLLFYSVGIGQISSEVPQNLSASRPQDRQFILSSKKLLLSDSGFYLCAWRPGGLTPLHFGNGTRLTVT.